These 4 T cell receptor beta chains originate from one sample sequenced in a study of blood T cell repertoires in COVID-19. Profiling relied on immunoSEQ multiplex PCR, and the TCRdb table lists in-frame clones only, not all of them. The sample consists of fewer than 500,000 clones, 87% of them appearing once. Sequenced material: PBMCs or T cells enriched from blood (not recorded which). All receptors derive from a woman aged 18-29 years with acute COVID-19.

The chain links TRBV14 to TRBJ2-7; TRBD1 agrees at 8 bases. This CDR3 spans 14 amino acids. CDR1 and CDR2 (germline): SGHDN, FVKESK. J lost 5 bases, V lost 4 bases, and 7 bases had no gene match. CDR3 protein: CASSLRQGSHEQYF. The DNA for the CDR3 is TGTGCCAGCAGCCTACGACAGGGGTCCCACGAGCAGTACTTC.

The CDR3 here is CASSPRGRDEKLFF. The CDR3 nucleotides are TGTGCCAGCAGCCCACGGGGGAGGGACGAAAAACTGTTTTTT. This chain joins TRBV5-4 and TRBJ1-4, with D perhaps matching TRBD1 (5 bases). This CDR3 contains 14 residues. Germline V gene sequence: CDR1 SGHNT, CDR2 YYREEE (reference sequence). Trimming removed 4 bases from V and 8 bases from J, with 15 bases in between.

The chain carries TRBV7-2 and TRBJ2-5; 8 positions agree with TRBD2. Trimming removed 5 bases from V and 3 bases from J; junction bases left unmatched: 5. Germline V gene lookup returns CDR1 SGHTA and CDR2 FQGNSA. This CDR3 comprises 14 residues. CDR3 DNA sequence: TGTGCCAGCAGCCCCCATAGCGGGAAAGAGACCCAGTACTTC. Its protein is CASSPHSGKETQYF.

The CDR3 loop reads CASSLDREQPQHF. CDR3 nucleotides: TGTGCCAGCAGCTTAGACCGGGAGCAGCCCCAGCATTTT. J is TRBJ1-5 and V is TRBV7-9, with no clear D. The CDR3 is made up of 13 amino acids. Trimming stripped 1 base from V and 7 bases from J, with 8 bases between. Germline-derived CDR1 and CDR2 are SEHNR and FQNEAQ (reference sequence).